This T cell receptor beta chain was captured by sequencing in a study of cytomegalovirus exposure and HLA in healthy donors. Study-level results: Reported performance of the classifier showed diagnosis of cytomegalovirus status with high specificity and sensitivity. There were approximately 150 TCR beta chains listed as cytomegalovirus-associated.

V was trimmed by 4 bases and J by 6 bases, leaving 19 bases between them. Per germline, CDR1 MGHRA and CDR2 YSYEKL. The CDR3 sequence is 16 residues long. With respect to this clone: Its antigen is currently unknown.

TCRdb keeps only in-frame clones here, not all; method: immunoSEQ multiplex PCR. Of under 150,000 clones listed, roughly 90% are singletons. The source material was PBMCs. This clonotype originated in a woman aged 18-29 years in good health and CMV-seropositive. The chain couples TRBV4-1 to TRBJ2-1, with a possible D match to TRBD2 (7 bases). Written as DNA, the CDR3 is TGCGCCAGCAGCCGCCTCTATGGGGGGGCCCCCAATGAGCAGTTCTTC. Translating gives CASSRLYGGAPNEQFF.